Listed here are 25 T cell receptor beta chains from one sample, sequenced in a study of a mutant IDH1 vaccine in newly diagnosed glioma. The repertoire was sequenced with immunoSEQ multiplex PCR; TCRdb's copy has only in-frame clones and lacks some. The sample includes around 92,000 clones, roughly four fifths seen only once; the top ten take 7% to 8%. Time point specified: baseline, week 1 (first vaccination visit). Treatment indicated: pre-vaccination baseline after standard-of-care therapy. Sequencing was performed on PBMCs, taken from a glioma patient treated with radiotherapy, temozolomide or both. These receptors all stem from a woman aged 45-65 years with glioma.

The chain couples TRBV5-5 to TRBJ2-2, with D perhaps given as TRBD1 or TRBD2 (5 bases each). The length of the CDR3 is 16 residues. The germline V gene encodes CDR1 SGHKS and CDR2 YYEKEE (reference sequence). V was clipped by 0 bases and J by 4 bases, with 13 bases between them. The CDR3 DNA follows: TGTGCCAGCAGCTTGGGAGGGCAGGGTCCCACCGGGGAGCTGTTTTTT. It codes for CASSLGGQGPTGELFF.

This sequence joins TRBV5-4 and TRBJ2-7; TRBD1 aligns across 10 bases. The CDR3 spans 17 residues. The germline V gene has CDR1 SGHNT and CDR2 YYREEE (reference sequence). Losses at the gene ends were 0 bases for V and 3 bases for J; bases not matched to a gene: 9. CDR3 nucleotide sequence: TGTGCCAGCAGCTTGGCCAAAGGGACAGGGGCCTTCTACGAGCAGTACTTC. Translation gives CASSLAKGTGAFYEQYF. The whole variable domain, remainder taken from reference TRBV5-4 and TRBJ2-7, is ETGVTQSPTHLIKTRGQQVTLRCSSQSGHNTVSWYQQALGQGPQFIFQYYREEENGRGNFPPRFSGLQFPNYSSELNVNALELDDSALYLCASSLAKGTGAFYEQYFGPGTRLTVT.

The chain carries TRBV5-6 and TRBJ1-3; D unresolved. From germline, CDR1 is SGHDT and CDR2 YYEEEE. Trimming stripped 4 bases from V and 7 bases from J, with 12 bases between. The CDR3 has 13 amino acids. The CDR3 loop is CASSPRAENTIYF. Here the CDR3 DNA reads TGTGCCAGCAGCCCCCGAGCCGAGAACACCATATATTTT.

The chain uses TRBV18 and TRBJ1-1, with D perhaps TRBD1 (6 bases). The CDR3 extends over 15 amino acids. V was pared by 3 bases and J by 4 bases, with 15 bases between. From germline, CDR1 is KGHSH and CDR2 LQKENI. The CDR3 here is CASSPTRGLSTEAFF. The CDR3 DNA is TGTGCCAGCTCACCCACCCGGGGGCTTAGCACTGAAGCTTTCTTT.

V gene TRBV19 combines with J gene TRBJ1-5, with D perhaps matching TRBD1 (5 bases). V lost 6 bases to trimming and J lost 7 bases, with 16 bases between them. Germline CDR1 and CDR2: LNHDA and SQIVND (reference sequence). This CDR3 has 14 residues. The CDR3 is CASSKTGGHQPQHF. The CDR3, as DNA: TGTGCCAGTAGCAAAACAGGTGGGCACCAGCCCCAGCATTTT.

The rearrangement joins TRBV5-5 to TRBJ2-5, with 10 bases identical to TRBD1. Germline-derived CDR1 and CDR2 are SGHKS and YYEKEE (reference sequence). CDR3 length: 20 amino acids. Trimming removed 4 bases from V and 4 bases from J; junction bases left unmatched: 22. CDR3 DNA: TGTGCCAGCAGCCTCGGTGACAGGGGGCTCGAGGCGACGGTTCGAGAGACCCAGTACTTC. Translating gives CASSLGDRGLEATVRETQYF.

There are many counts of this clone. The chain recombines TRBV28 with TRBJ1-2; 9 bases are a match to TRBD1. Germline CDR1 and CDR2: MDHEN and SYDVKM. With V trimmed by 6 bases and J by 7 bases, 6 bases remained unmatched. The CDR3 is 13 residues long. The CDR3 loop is CASSTGGAGGYTF. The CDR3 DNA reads TGTGCCAGCAGCACAGGGGGCGCAGGTGGCTACACCTTC.

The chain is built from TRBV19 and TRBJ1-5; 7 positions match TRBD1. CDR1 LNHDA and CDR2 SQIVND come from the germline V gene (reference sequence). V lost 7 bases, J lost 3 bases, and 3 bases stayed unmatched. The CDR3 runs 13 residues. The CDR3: CASNRGNNQPQHF. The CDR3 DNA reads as TGTGCCAGTAACAGGGGTAACAATCAGCCCCAGCATTTT.

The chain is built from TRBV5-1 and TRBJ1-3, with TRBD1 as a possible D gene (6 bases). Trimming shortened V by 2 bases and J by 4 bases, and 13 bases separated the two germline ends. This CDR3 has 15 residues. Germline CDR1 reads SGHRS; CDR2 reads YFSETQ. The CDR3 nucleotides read TGCGCCAGCAGCTTACAGGGATCTGAAGGAAACACCATATATTTT. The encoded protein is CASSLQGSEGNTIYF.

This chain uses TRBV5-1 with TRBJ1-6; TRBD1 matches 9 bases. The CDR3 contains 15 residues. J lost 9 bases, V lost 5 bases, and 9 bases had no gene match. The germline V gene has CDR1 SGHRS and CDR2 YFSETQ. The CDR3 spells CASSEGDRVVSPLHF. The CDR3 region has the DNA TGCGCCAGCAGTGAAGGGGACAGGGTCGTTTCACCCCTCCACTTT.

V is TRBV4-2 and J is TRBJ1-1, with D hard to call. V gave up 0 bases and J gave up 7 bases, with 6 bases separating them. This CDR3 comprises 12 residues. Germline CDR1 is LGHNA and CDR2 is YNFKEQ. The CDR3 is CASSQDRGEAFF. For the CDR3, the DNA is TGTGCCAGCAGCCAAGATCGGGGTGAAGCTTTCTTT.

CDR3 sequence reads: CAWGLPSYNEQFF. The CDR3 coding sequence is TGTGCCTGGGGGCTTCCCTCCTACAATGAGCAGTTCTTC. The chain recombines TRBV30 with TRBJ2-1, with unresolved D. Looked up from germline, CDR1 is GTSNPN and CDR2 is SVGIG (reference sequence). The V gene lost 5 bases and the J gene lost 0 bases, with 8 bases spanning the gap. The CDR3 extends over 13 amino acids. Based on the CDR3 plus reference TRBV30 and TRBJ2-1, the full variable domain is SQTIHQWPATLVQPVGSPLSLECTVEGTSNPNLYWYRQAAGRGLQLLFYSVGIGQISSEVPQNLSASRPQDRQFILSSKKLLLSDSGFYLCAWGLPSYNEQFFGPGTRLTVL.

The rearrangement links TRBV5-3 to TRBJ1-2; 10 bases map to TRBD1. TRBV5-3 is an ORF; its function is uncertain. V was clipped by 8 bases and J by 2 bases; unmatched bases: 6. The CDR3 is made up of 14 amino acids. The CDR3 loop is CARKDRGRNYGYTF. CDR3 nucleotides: TGTGCCAGGAAAGACAGGGGGCGAAACTATGGCTACACCTTC.

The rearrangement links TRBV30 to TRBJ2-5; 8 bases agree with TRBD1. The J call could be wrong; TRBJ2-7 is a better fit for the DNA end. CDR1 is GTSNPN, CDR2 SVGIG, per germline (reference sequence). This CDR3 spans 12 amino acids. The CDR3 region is CAWGQGSYEQYF. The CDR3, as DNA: TGTGCCTGGGGACAGGGTTCCTACGAGCAGTACTTC.

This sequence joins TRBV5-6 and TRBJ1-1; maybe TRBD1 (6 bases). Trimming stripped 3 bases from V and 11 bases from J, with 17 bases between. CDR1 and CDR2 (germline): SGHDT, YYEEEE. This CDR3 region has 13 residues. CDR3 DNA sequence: TGTGCCAGCAGCTCGGGGGACATATTCAGGGCTTTCTTT. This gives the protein CASSSGDIFRAFF.

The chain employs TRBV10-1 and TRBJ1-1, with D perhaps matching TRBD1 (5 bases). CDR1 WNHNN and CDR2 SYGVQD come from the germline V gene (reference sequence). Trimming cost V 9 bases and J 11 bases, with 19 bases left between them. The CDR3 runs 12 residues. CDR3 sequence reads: CASSSPPGEAFF. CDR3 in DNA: TGCGCCAGTTCGAGTCCACCGGGGGAGGCTTTCTTT.

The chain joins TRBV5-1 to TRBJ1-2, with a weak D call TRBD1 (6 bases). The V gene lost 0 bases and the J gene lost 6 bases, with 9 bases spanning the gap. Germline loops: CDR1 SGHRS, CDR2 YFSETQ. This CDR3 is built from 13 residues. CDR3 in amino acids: CASSLDRDDGYTF. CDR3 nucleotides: TGCGCCAGCAGCTTGGACAGGGACGATGGCTACACCTTC.

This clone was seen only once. CDR3 coding DNA: TGTGCCAGCAGCTTGGTGGAGGCCTCACCGGCTTTAGAGACCCAGTACTTC. This gives the protein CASSLVEASPALETQYF. The gene calls are TRBV5-4 and TRBJ2-5; D perhaps matches TRBD2 (5 bases). Germline V gene data show CDR1 as SGHNT and CDR2 as YYREEE (reference sequence). The CDR3 is made up of 17 amino acids. V was shortened by 0 bases and J by 4 bases, with 19 bases between the two germline ends.

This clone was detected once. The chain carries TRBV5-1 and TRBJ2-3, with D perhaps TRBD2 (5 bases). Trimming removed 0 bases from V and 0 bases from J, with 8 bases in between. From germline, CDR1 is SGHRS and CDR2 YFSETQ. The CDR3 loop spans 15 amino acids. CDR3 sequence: CASSLVEVSTDTQYF. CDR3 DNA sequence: TGCGCCAGCAGCTTGGTGGAGGTTAGCACAGATACGCAGTATTTT.

This CDR3 is CASSFSAEETQYF. Here the CDR3 DNA reads TGTGCCAGCAGCTTCTCTGCGGAAGAGACCCAGTACTTC. The chain has TRBV11-3 and TRBJ2-5; no definite D call. V shed 3 bases and J shed 3 bases, with 8 bases lying between them. Germline V gene lookup returns CDR1 SGHNT and CDR2 YENEEA. The CDR3 contains 13 residues.

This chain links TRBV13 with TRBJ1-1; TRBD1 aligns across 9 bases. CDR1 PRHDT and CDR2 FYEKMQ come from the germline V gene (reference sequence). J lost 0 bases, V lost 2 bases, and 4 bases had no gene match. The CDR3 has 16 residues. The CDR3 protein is CASSLRTGGLNTEAFF. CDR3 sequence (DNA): TGTGCCAGCAGCTTAAGAACAGGGGGCTTGAACACTGAAGCTTTCTTT. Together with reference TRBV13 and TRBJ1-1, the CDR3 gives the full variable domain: AAGVIQSPRHLIKEKRETATLKCYPIPRHDTVYWYQQGPGQDPQFLISFYEKMQSDKGSIPDRFSAQQFSDYHSELNMSSLELGDSALYFCASSLRTGGLNTEAFFGQGTRLTVV.

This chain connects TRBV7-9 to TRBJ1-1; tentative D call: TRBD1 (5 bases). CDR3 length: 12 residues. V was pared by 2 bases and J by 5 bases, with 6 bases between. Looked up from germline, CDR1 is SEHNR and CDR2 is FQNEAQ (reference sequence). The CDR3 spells CASSLRTTEAFF. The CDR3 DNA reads TGTGCCAGCAGCTTAAGGACAACTGAAGCTTTCTTT.

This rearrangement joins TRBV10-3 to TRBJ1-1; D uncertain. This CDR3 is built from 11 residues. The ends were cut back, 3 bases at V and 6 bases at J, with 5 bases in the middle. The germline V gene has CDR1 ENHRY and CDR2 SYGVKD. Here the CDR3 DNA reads TGTGCCATCAGTGACGGGGCTGAAGCTTTCTTT. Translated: CAISDGAEAFF.

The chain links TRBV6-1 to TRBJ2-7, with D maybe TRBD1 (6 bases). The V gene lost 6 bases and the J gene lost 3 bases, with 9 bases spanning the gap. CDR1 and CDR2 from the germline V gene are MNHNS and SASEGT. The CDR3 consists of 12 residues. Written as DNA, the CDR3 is TGTGCCAGCAGGGACAGATACTACGAGCAGTACTTC. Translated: CASRDRYYEQYF.

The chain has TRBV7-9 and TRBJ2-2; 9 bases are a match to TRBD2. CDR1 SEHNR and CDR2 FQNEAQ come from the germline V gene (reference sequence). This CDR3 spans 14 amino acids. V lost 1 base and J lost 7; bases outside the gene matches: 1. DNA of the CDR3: TGTGCCAGCAGCTTAGGGACTAGCGTCGGGGAGCTGTTTTTT. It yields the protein CASSLGTSVGELFF.